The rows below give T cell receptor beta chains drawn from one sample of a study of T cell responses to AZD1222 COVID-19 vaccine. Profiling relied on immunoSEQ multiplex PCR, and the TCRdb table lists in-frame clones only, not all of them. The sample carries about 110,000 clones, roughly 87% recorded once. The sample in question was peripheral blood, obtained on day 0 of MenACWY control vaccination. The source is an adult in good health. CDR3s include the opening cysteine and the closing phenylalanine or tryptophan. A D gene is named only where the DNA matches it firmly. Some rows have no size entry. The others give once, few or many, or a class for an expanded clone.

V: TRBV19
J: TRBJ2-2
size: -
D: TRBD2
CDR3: CASSIVGASGGTNTGELFF
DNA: TGTGCCAGTAGTATAGTAGGGGCTAGCGGGGGGACGAACACCGGGGAGCTGTTTTTT

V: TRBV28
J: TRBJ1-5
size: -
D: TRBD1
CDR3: CASRNRGGNQPQHF
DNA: TGTGCCAGCAGAAACAGGGGTGGCAATCAGCCCCAGCATTTT

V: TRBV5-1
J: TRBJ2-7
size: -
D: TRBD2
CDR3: CASSHDVRGTSYEQYF
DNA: TGCGCCAGCAGCCATGACGTGCGGGGGACCTCCTACGAGCAGTACTTC

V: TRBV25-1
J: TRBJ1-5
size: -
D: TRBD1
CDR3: CASETTPWTGDNQPQHF
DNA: TGTGCCAGTGAAACCACCCCCTGGACAGGGGATAATCAGCCCCAGCATTTT

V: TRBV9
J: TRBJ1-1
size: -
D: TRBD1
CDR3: CASTNIIGGTGTEAFF
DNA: TGTGCCAGCACTAACATCATCGGGGGGACAGGCACTGAAGCTTTCTTT

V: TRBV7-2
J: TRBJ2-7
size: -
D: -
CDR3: CASSDGTGFGEQYF
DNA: TGTGCCAGCAGCGATGGGACCGGCTTCGGCGAGCAGTACTTC

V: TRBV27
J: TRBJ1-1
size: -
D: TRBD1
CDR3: CASSWTGHLMNTEAFF
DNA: TGTGCCAGCAGTTGGACAGGCCATCTTATGAACACTGAAGCTTTCTTT

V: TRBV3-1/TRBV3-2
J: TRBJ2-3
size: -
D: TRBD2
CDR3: CASSQGSGGRTDTQYF
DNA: TGTGCCAGCAGCCAGGGGAGCGGGGGGCGGACAGATACGCAGTATTTT

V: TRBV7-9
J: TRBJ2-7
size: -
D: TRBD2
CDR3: CASSVYSGVYEQYF
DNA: TGTGCCAGCAGCGTCTACAGCGGGGTGTACGAGCAGTACTTC

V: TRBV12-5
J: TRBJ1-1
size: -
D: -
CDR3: CASGLGVNTEAFF
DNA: TGTGCTAGTGGTTTGGGAGTGAACACTGAAGCTTTCTTT

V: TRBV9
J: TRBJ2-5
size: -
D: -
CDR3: CASSVVGTETQYF
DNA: TGTGCCAGCAGCGTAGTAGGGACGGAGACCCAGTACTTC

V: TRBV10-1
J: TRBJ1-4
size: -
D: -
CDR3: CASSESGNEKLFF
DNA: TGCGCCAGCAGTGAGTCTGGTAATGAAAAACTGTTTTTT

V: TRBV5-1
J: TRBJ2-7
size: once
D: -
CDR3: CASSLDLYEQYF
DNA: TGCGCCAGCAGCTTGGATTTATACGAGCAGTACTTC

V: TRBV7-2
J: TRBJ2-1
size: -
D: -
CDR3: CASSLAGGRYNEQFF
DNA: TGTGCCAGCAGCTTAGCGGGGGGGCGATACAATGAGCAGTTCTTC

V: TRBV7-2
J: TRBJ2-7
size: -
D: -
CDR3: CASSYNGNYEQYF
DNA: TGTGCCAGCAGCTATAACGGGAACTACGAGCAGTACTTC

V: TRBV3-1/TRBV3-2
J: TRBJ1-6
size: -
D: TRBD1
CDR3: CASSQLTGYANSPLHF
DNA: TGTGCCAGCAGCCAATTGACAGGGTACGCGAATTCACCCCTCCACTTT

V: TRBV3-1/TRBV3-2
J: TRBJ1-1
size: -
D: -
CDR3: CASSQEPQGQEAFF
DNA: TGTGCCAGCAGCCAAGAACCCCAGGGCCAAGAAGCTTTCTTT

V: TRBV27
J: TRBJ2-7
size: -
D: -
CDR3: CASSLVGGWDEQYF
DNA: TGTGCCAGCAGTTTAGTAGGGGGTTGGGACGAGCAGTACTTC

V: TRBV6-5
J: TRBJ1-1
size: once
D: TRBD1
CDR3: CASTGQGEAFF
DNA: TGTGCCAGCACGGGACAGGGGGAAGCTTTCTTT

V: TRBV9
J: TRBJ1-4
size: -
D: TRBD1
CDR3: CASSPKEGAREKLFF
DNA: TGTGCCAGCAGCCCCAAGGAGGGGGCGCGGGAAAAACTGTTTTTT

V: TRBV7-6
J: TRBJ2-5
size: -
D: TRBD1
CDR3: CASSFTQGMRETQYF
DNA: TGTGCCAGCAGCTTCACACAGGGGATGCGGGAGACCCAGTACTTC

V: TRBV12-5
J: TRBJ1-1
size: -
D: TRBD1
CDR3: CASGLVHSGTGGTATEAFF
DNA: TGTGCTAGTGGTTTGGTGCACTCCGGGACAGGGGGGACTGCCACTGAAGCTTTCTTT

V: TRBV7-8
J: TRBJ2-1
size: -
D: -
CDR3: CASSLAPNVYNEQFF
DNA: TGTGCCAGCAGCTTAGCACCCAACGTTTACAATGAGCAGTTCTTC

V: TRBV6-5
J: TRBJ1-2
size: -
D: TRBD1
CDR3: CASSRQGARGYGYTF
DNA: TGTGCCAGCAGTCGACAGGGGGCGCGAGGCTATGGCTACACCTTC

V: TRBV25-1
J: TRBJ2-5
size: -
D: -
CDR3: CASLGQLQETQYF
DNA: TGTGCCAGCCTTGGACAGTTACAAGAGACCCAGTACTTC

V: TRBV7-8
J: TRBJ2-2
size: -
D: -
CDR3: CASSSLIGVTGELFF
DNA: TGTGCCAGCAGCTCCCTGATCGGGGTAACCGGGGAGCTGTTTTTT

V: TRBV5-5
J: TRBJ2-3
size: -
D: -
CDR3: CASSLAGGGGTDTQYF
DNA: TGTGCCAGCAGCTTGGCTGGGGGGGGCGGCACAGATACGCAGTATTTT

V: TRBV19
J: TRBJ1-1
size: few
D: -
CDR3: CASSEGVLPIEAFF
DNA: TGTGCCAGTAGTGAGGGGGTCCTACCCATTGAAGCTTTCTTT

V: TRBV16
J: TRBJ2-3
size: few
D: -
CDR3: CASSQSPGDTQYF
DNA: TGTGCCAGCAGCCAATCACCCGGTGATACGCAGTATTTT

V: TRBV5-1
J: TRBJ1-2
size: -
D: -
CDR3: CASSHWLGSQGGRGYTF
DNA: TGCGCCAGCAGCCACTGGTTGGGGTCACAGGGCGGTCGTGGCTACACCTTC

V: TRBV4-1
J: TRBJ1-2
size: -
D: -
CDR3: CASSHTRAGTLDAYGYTF
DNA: TGCGCCAGCAGCCATACCAGGGCCGGGACACTGGATGCCTATGGCTACACCTTC

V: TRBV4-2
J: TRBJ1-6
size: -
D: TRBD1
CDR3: CASSQGQGYNSPLHF
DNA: TGTGCCAGCAGCCAAGGACAGGGGTATAATTCACCCCTCCACTTT

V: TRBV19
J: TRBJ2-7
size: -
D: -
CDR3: CASSILAGTYEQYF
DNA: TGTGCCAGTAGTATTCTGGCAGGGACCTACGAGCAGTACTTC

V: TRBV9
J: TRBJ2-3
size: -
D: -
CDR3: CASSAQVEGTQYF
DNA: TGTGCCAGCAGCGCCCAGGTAGAAGGTACGCAGTATTTT

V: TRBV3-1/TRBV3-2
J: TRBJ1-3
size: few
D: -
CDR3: CASSHHRRQGSGNTIYF
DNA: TGTGCCAGCAGCCACCACCGTCGGCAGGGTTCTGGAAACACCATATATTTT

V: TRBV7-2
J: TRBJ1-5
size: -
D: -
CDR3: CASSLVAETYQPQHF
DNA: TGTGCCAGCAGCTTAGTGGCAGAGACATATCAGCCCCAGCATTTT

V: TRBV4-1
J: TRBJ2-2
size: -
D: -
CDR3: CASSQGPGTVLGGELFF
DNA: -

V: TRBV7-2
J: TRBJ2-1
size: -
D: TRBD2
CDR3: CASSLSGMVYNEQFF
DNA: TGTGCCAGCAGCCTCAGCGGGATGGTCTACAATGAGCAGTTCTTC

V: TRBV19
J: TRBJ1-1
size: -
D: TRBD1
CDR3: CASSPVTSSQGARIAEAFF
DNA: TGTGCCAGTAGCCCCGTCACTAGTTCCCAGGGGGCGCGGATCGCTGAAGCTTTCTTT

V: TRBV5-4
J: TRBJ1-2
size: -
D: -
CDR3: CASSLDPIGLSYGYTF
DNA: TGTGCCAGCAGCTTGGACCCAATTGGGTTGAGCTATGGCTACACCTTC

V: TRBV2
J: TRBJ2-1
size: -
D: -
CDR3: CASSVLNEQFF
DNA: TGTGCCAGCAGTGTTCTAAATGAGCAGTTCTTC

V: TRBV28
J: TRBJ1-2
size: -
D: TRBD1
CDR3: CASSSDRGSYTF
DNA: TGTGCCAGCAGTTCCGACAGGGGAAGCTACACCTTC

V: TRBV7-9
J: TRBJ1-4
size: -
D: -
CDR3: CASSLSSDEKLFF
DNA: TGTGCCAGCAGCTTATCCTCCGATGAAAAACTGTTTTTT

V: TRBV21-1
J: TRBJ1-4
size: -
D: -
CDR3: CASSKGQGRGTNEKLFF
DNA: TGTGCCAGCAGCAAGGGGCAGGGCAGGGGAACTAATGAAAAACTGTTTTTT

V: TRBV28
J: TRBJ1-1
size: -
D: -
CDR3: CASTSRGGPLGTEAFF
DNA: TGTGCCAGCACCTCTCGCGGGGGACCCCTCGGGACTGAAGCTTTCTTT

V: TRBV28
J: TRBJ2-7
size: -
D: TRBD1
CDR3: CVSSSRQGGHEQYF
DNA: TGTGTCAGCAGTTCCAGACAGGGCGGCCACGAGCAGTACTTC

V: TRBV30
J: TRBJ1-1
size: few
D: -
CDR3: CAWSMGQNTEAFF
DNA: TGTGCCTGGAGCATGGGACAGAACACTGAAGCTTTCTTT

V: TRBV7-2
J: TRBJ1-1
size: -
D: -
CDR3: CASSLNTEAFF
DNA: TGTGCCAGCAGCCTGAACACTGAAGCTTTCTTT

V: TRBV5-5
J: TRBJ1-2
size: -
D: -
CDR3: CASSLPSYGYTF
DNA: TGTGCCAGCAGCTTGCCCAGCTATGGCTACACCTTC

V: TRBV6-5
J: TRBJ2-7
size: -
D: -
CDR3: CASSPSSPYEQYF
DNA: TGTGCCAGCAGTCCCAGCAGTCCCTACGAGCAGTACTTC

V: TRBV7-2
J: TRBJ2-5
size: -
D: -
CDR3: CASSLGGVVETQYF
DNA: TGTGCCAGCAGCTTAGGAGGGGTGGTAGAGACCCAGTACTTC